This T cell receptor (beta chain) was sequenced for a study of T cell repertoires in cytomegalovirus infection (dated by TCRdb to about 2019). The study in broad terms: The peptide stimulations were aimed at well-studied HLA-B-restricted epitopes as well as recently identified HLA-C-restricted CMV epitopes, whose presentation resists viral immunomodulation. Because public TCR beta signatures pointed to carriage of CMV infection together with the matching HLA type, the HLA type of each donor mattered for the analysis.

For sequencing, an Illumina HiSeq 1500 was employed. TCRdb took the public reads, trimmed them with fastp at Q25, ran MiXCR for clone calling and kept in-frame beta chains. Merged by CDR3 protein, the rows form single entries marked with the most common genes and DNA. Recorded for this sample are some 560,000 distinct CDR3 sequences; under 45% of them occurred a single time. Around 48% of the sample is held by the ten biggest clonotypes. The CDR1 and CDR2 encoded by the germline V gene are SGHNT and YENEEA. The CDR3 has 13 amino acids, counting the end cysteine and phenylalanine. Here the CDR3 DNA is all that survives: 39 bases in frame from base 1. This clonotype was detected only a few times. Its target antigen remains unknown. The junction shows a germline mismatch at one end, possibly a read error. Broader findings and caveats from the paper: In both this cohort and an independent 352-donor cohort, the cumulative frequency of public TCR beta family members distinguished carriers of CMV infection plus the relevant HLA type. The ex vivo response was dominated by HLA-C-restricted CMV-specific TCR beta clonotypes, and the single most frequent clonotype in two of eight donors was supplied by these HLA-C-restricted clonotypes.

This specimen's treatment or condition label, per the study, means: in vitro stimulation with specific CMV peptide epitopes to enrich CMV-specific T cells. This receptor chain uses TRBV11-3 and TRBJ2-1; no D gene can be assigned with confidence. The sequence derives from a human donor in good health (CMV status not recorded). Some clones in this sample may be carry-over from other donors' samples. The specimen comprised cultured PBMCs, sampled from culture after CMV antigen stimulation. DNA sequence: TGTGCCAACAGCTCCAACCCAACGGCCAAGCAGTTCTTC. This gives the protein CANSSNPTAKQFF.